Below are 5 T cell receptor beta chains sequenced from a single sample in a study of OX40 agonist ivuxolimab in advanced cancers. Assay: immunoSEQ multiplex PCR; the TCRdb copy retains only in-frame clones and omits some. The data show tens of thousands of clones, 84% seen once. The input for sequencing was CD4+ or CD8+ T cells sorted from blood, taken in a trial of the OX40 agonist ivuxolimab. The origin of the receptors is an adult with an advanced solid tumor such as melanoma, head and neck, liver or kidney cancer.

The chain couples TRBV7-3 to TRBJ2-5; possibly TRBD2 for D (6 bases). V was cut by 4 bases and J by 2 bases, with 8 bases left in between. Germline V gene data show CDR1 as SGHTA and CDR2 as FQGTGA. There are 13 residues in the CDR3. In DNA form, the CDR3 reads TGTGCCAGCAGCTCAGGGACTCAAGAGACCCAGTACTTC. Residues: CASSSGTQETQYF. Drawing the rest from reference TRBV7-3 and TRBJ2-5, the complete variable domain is GAGVSQTPSNKVTEKGKYVELRCDPISGHTALYWYRQSLGQGPEFLIYFQGTGAADDSGLPNDRFFAVRPEGSVSTLKIQRTERGDSAVYLCASSSGTQETQYFGPGTRLLVL.

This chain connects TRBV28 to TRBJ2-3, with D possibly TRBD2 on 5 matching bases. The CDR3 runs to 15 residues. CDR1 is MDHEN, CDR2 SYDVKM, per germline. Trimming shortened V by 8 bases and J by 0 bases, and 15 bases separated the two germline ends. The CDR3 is CASPPGSGSTDTQYF. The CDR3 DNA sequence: TGTGCCAGCCCTCCGGGGAGTGGTAGCACAGATACGCAGTATTTT.

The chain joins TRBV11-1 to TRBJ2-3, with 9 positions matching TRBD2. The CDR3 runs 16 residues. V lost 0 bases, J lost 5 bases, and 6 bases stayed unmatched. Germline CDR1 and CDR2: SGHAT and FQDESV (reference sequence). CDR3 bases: TGTGCCAGCAGCTTAGCTGGGCGGGGGGGCCTAGATACGCAGTATTTT. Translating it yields CASSLAGRGGLDTQYF. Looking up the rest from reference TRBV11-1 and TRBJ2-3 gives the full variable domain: EAEVAQSPRYKITEKSQAVAFWCDPISGHATLYWYRQILGQGPELLVQFQDESVVDDSQLPKDRFSAERLKGVDSTLKIQPAELGDSAMYLCASSLAGRGGLDTQYFGPGTRLTVL.

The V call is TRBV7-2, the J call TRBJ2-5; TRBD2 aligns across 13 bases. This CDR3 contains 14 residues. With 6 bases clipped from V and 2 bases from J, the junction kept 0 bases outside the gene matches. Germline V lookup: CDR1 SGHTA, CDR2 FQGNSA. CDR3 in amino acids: CASRLAGGQETQYF. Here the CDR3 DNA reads TGTGCCAGCAGACTAGCGGGGGGGCAAGAGACCCAGTACTTC.

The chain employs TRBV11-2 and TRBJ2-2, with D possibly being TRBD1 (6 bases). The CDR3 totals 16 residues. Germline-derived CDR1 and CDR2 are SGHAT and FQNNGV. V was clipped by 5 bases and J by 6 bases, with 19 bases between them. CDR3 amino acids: CASSLRQDNVAGELFF. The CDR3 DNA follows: TGTGCCAGCAGCCTAAGACAGGATAACGTGGCCGGGGAGCTGTTTTTT.